This T cell receptor beta chain was documented in a study of shared clonotypes between healthy human individuals. Profiled with immunoSEQ multiplex PCR; TCRdb holds only in-frame clones, not every one. The sample includes 2,500,000 or so clones, over 85% seen only once; the top ten take around 0.15%. The receptor comes from a man aged 18 to 29 in good health. The specimen was naive CD4+ T cells sorted from blood. Subset specified: CD45RA+ positively selected.

CDR3 protein: CASSYSGQADSPLHF. CDR3 DNA: TGTGCCAGCAGTTACTCCGGACAGGCTGATTCACCCCTCCACTTT. The V and J genes are TRBV6-5 and TRBJ1-6, with 7 bases lining up with TRBD1. CDR3 length: 15 residues. From germline, CDR1 is MNHEY and CDR2 SVGAGI. The trim removed 0 bases at V and 8 bases at J, leaving 4 bases unmatched.